Below, 18 T cell receptor beta chains from the same sample are listed, as sequenced in a study of multiple sclerosis patients with progressive multifocal leukoencephalopathy. Time point indicated: before natalizumab initiation. The repertoire was sequenced with immunoSEQ multiplex PCR; TCRdb's copy has only in-frame clones and lacks some. The sample shows more than 30,000 clones, approximately 90% of them seen only once. The specimen was PBMCs. The source of these receptors is a human donor with multiple sclerosis.

The rearrangement joins TRBV4-3 to TRBJ2-2; D perhaps matches TRBD2 (6 bases). Trimming removed 0 bases at V and 7 bases at J, with 15 bases between. Germline V gene lookup returns CDR1 LGHNA and CDR2 YSLEER. The CDR3 consists of 16 residues. Here the CDR3 DNA reads TGCGCCAGCAGCCAAGATAGGGCTAGCGAGGGCGGGGAGCTGTTTTTT. It specifies CASSQDRASEGGELFF.

This clone was observed a handful of times. V and J are TRBV4-3 and TRBJ2-3; TRBD2 is a possible D gene (7 bases). V gave up 0 bases and J gave up 1 base, with 14 bases separating them. The germline gives CDR1 LGHNA, CDR2 YSLEER. The CDR3 is made up of 17 amino acids. DNA of the CDR3: TGCGCCAGCAGCCAAGACATGGGGGGGGCAGGCACAGATACGCAGTATTTT. Protein: CASSQDMGGAGTDTQYF.

The rearrangement links TRBV10-1 to TRBJ2-7; possibly TRBD1 for D (6 bases). The CDR3 sequence is 13 residues long. Germline V gene lookup returns CDR1 WNHNN and CDR2 SYGVQD (reference sequence). The DNA of the CDR3 is TGCGCTATCACCGGGACACCCTCCTACGAGCAGTACTTC. This translates into CAITGTPSYEQYF.

CDR3 coding DNA: TGTGCCAGCAGCGTAGTTGGGGGTACCTACAATGAGCAGTTCTTC. This codes for CASSVVGGTYNEQFF. This sequence joins TRBV9 and TRBJ2-1, with D possibly being TRBD1 or TRBD2 (5 bases each). The V and J ends lost 0 bases and 2 bases respectively, with 9 bases between them. The CDR3 totals 15 residues. The germline V gene has CDR1 SGDLS and CDR2 YYNGEE.

The J gene is TRBJ1-5, the V gene TRBV19; TRBD1 aligns across 9 bases. The V segment lost 6 bases and the J segment 7 bases; nucleotides outside the gene matches: 10. The CDR3 contains 15 residues. Germline values: CDR1 LNHDA, CDR2 SQIVND (reference sequence). The CDR3 region has the DNA TGTGCCAGTAGGGGAACAGGGGGCCTAGAACAGCCCCAGCATTTT. It yields the protein CASRGTGGLEQPQHF.

The V and J genes are TRBV6-6 and TRBJ1-1; tentative D call: TRBD1 (6 bases). Trimming left V 5 bases short and J 4 bases short, with 17 bases between. Germline loops: CDR1 MNHNY, CDR2 SVGAGI (reference sequence). The length of the CDR3 is 15 residues. The CDR3 loop reads CASSPETGRGTEAFF. CDR3 nucleotide sequence: TGTGCCAGCAGTCCCGAGACAGGAAGGGGCACTGAAGCTTTCTTT.

This chain connects TRBV27 to TRBJ2-7, with a tentative D call TRBD2 (5 bases). The CDR3 runs 14 residues. CDR1 MNHEY and CDR2 SMNVEV come from the germline V gene (reference sequence). Deletions cut 2 bases from V and 3 bases from J, with 11 bases between. CDR3 region: CASSLGLSSYEQYF. The CDR3 DNA sequence: TGTGCCAGCAGTTTAGGACTTTCGAGCTACGAGCAGTACTTC.

J is TRBJ1-2 and V is TRBV18; maybe TRBD1 (5 bases). Per the germline V gene, CDR1 is KGHSH and CDR2 is LQKENI. CDR3 size: 15 residues. Trimming shortened V by 3 bases and J by 2 bases, and 13 bases separated the two germline ends. Here the CDR3 reads CASSPAGRANYGYTF. CDR3 in DNA: TGTGCCAGCTCACCTGCGGGCAGGGCAAACTATGGCTACACCTTC.

This clone was observed a single time. The chain has TRBV7-9 and TRBJ1-2, with TRBD1 matching 10 bases. With 5 bases clipped from V and 2 bases from J, the junction kept 2 bases outside the gene matches. The CDR3 sequence is 14 residues long. CDR1 SEHNR and CDR2 FQNEAQ come from the germline V gene (reference sequence). CDR3 loop: CASSPGQGNYGYTF. The DNA of the CDR3 is TGTGCCAGCAGCCCGGGACAGGGGAACTATGGCTACACCTTC.

The genes are TRBV9 and TRBJ2-1; 10 bases are a match to TRBD2. The CDR3 is made up of 15 amino acids. In germline, CDR1 is SGDLS, CDR2 YYNGEE. V was clipped by 4 bases and J by 6 bases; unmatched bases: 7. The CDR3 reads CASSKTSGAINEQFF. As DNA, the CDR3 is TGTGCCAGCAGCAAAACTAGCGGGGCTATCAATGAGCAGTTCTTC. The whole variable domain, filled in from reference TRBV9 and TRBJ2-1, reads DSGVTQTPKHLITATGQRVTLRCSPRSGDLSVYWYQQSLDQGLQFLIQYYNGEERAKGNILERFSAQQFPDLHSELNLSSLELGDSALYFCASSKTSGAINEQFFGPGTRLTVL.

This clone has a single count. The chain is built from TRBV5-4 and TRBJ2-7; possible D gene TRBD1, 6 bases. The ends were cut back, 0 bases at V and 7 bases at J, with 8 bases in the middle. From germline, CDR1 is SGHNT and CDR2 YYREEE (reference sequence). The CDR3 is made up of 12 amino acids. CDR3 region: CASSLAQGEQYF. CDR3 nucleotide sequence: TGTGCCAGCAGCTTGGCTCAGGGGGAGCAGTACTTC.

The rearrangement links TRBV6-5 to TRBJ1-2; D may be TRBD1 (5 bases). The CDR3 has 14 amino acids. V was clipped by 7 bases and J by 4 bases, with 16 bases between them. Per the germline V gene, CDR1 is MNHEY and CDR2 is SVGAGI. CDR3 in amino acids: CASTHLGGAYGYTF. Here the CDR3 DNA reads TGTGCCAGCACCCACTTGGGAGGGGCCTATGGCTACACCTTC.

This clone came up once. The gene calls are TRBV4-2 and TRBJ2-7, with 7 nucleotides matching TRBD2. V dropped 1 base and J dropped 6; count of bases not matched to a gene: 15. Looked up from germline, CDR1 is LGHNA and CDR2 is YNFKEQ. CDR3 length: 17 residues. The CDR3: CASSQVALGGRASEQYF. DNA for the CDR3: TGTGCCAGCAGCCAAGTGGCCCTCGGGGGGAGGGCCTCCGAGCAGTACTTC.

V and J are TRBV6-5 and TRBJ1-1; TRBD1 agrees at 7 bases. Germline assignment: CDR1 MNHEY and CDR2 SVGAGI. CDR3 size: 15 residues. Trimming removed 6 bases from V and 4 bases from J; junction bases left unmatched: 11. CDR3 amino acids: CASSRAQGVGTEAFF. CDR3 sequence (DNA): TGTGCCAGCAGCCGAGCCCAGGGGGTGGGCACTGAAGCTTTCTTT.

V gene TRBV4-3 combines with J gene TRBJ2-7; 8 bases are a match to TRBD2. Germline CDR1 reads LGHNA; CDR2 reads YSLEER. V shed 0 bases, J shed 3 bases, and the junction held 13 bases outside the gene matches. This CDR3 comprises 18 residues. CDR3 in DNA: TGCGCCAGCAGCCAAGAGCCCGGGGGGGTCCTCGGATACTACGAGCAGTACTTC. It translates to CASSQEPGGVLGYYEQYF.

V usage is TRBV12-5 and J usage is TRBJ1-4, with D unresolved. The CDR3 consists of 13 residues. Deletions cut 4 bases from V and 8 bases from J, with 11 bases between. Germline CDR1 and CDR2: LGHNT and FRNRAP. The CDR3 is CASGSDGREKLFF. In DNA, the CDR3 is TGTGCTAGTGGTTCCGACGGGAGAGAAAAACTGTTTTTT.

Comments on this clone: The junction shows a germline mismatch at one end, possibly a read error. CDR3 amino acids: CASSARTASNEQYF. The CDR3 DNA follows: TGTGCCAGCAGCGCCCGGACAGCCTCCAACGAGCAGTACTTC. The rearrangement links TRBV9 to TRBJ2-7; D possibly corresponds to TRBD1 (6 bases). The CDR3 is 14 amino acids. From germline, CDR1 is SGDLS and CDR2 YYNGEE.

As DNA, the CDR3 is TGCAGTGCTAGACGTAATGAAAAACTGTTTTTT. Residues: CSARRNEKLFF. This chain joins TRBV20-1 and TRBJ1-4; no reliable D call. V lost 2 bases and J 4 bases, leaving 2 bases between the germline ends. The CDR3 contains 11 residues. CDR1 is DFQATT, CDR2 SNEGSKA, per germline (reference sequence).